This T cell receptor beta chain was recovered during a study of cytomegalovirus exposure and HLA in healthy donors. About this clone: Its matching antigen is unknown.

Germline lookup yields CDR1 MNHNY and CDR2 SVGAGI (reference sequence). The CDR3 covers 16 residues. V was trimmed by 2 bases and J by 4 bases, leaving 15 bases between them. Samples came from healthy bone marrow donors. PCR used 60 Vbeta primers and 13 Jbeta primers. Method: immunoSEQ multiplex PCR; TCRdb's copy keeps in-frame clones and lacks some. The sample lists around 160,000 clones; 75% to 90% were seen once. Study-wide findings and caveats: A highly shared variant cluster was judged a likely technical artifact. Later analysis associated a missense DCLRE1C variant with TCR beta V- and J-gene trimming. Later on, an analysis found that several of the most significant clusters appeared to be linked to common viral pathogens, which included parvovirus B19.

The sequence came from a man in his late teens or twenties in good health and CMV-seropositive. The V and J genes are TRBV6-6 and TRBJ1-5; D gene ambiguous. The sequenced sample was PBMCs. CDR3 sequence: CASSYGQSVKNQPQHF. CDR3 DNA sequence: TGTGCCAGCAGTTACGGGCAGTCAGTCAAGAATCAGCCCCAGCATTTT.